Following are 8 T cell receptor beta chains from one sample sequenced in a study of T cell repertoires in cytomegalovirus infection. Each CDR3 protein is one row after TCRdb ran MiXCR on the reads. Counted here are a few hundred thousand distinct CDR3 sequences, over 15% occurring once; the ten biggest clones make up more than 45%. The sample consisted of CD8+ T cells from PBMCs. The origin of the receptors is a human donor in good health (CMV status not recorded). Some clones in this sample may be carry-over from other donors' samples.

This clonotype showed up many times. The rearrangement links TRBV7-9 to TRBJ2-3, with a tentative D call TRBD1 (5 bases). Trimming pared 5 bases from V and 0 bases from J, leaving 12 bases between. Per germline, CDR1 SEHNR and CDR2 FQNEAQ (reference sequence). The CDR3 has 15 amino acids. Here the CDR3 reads CASSGAGSSTDTQYF. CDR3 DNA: TGTGCCAGCAGCGGCGCAGGGTCTAGCACAGATACGCAGTATTTT.

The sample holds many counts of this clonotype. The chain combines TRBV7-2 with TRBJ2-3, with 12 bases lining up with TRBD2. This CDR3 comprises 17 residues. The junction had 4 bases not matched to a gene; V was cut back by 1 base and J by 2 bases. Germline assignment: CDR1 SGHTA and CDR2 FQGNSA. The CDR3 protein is CASSLGLAGGFTDTQYF. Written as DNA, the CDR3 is TGTGCCAGCAGCTTAGGGCTAGCGGGGGGGTTCACAGATACGCAGTATTTT.

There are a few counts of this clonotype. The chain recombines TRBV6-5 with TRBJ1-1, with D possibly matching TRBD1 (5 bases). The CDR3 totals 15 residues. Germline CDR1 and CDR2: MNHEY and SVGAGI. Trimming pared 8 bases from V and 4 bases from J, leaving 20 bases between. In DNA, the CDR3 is TGTGCCAGCCTCGGGGGGGGGATTGGTCTCACTGAAGCTTTCTTT. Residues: CASLGGGIGLTEAFF.

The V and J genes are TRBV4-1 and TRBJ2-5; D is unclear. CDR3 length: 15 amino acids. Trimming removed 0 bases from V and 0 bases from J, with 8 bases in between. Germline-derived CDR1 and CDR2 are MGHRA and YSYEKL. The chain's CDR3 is CASSQDRTNQETQYF. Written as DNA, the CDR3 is TGCGCCAGCAGCCAAGATAGAACTAACCAAGAGACCCAGTACTTC.

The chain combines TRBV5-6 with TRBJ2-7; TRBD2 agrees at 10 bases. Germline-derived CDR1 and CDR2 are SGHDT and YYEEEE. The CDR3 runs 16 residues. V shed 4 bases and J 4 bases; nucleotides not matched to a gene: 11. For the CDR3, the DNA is TGTGCCAGCAGCCCCTTCCTTCTAGCGGGGGCTTACGAGCAGTACTTC. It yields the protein CASSPFLLAGAYEQYF.

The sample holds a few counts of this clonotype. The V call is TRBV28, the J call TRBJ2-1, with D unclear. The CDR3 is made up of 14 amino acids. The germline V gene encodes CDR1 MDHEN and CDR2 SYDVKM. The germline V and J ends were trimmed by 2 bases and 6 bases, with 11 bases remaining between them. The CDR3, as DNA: TGTGCCAGCAGTTTAACACTTGTCCCCAATGAGCAGTTCTTC. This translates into CASSLTLVPNEQFF.

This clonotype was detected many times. The CDR3 protein is CASSLVQAGANSPLHF. In nucleotides, the CDR3 is TGTGCCAGCAGCTTAGTTCAGGCAGGGGCTAATTCACCCCTCCACTTT. The genes are TRBV7-2 and TRBJ1-6, with D possibly TRBD1 on 6 matching bases. Germline V CDR1 and CDR2: SGHTA, FQGNSA. Trimming stripped 1 base from V and 6 bases from J, with 13 bases between. The CDR3 is 16 residues long.

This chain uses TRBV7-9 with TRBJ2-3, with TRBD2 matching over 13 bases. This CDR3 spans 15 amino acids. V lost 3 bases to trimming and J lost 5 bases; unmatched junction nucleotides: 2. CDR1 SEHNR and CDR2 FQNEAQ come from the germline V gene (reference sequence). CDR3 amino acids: CASSFGTSGEDTQYF. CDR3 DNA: TGTGCCAGCAGCTTCGGGACTAGCGGGGAAGATACGCAGTATTTT.